Listed below are T cell receptor beta chains from one sample, sequenced in a study of CD8+ T cells in alopecia areata. Measured with immunoSEQ multiplex PCR; TCRdb has only the in-frame clones, and not every one. The repertoire has hundreds of thousands of clones, roughly 57% of them found once; the top ten carry under 0.5%. Specimen: CD4+ T cells sorted from blood, collected at week 0. The source of these receptors is a human donor with alopecia areata. Both conserved end residues are part of each CDR3. The D gene is left open where the match is weak. Clone size, where shown, is once, few, many, or a class for clones that have expanded.

CDR3 protein	CDR3 DNA	clone size	V gene	J gene	D gene
CASSGDMAGELFF	TGTGCCAGCAGTGGAGACATGGCTGGGGAGCTGTTTTTT	.	TRBV2	TRBJ2-2	.
CSAEGFLNTEAFF	TGCAGCGCGGAGGGATTCCTGAACACTGAAGCTTTCTTT	.	TRBV29-1	TRBJ1-1	.
CASSLNEPRAGGTQYF	TGTGCCAGCAGCCTAAACGAACCCCGGGCGGGAGGCACGCAGTATTTT	.	TRBV2	TRBJ2-3	TRBD2
CAYASSGSSNQPQHF	TGTGCTTACGCATCCTCAGGGAGTAGCAATCAGCCCCAGCATTTT	.	TRBV7-9	TRBJ1-5	.
CASSGGGNTIYF	TGTGCCAGCAGTGGGGGCGGAAACACCATATATTTT	.	TRBV25-1	TRBJ1-3	.
CAWSMKTDEQFF	TGTGCCTGGAGTATGAAAACAGATGAGCAGTTCTTC	.	TRBV30	TRBJ2-1	.
CASSFDRRETQYF	TGTGCCAGCAGCTTCGACAGGCGGGAGACCCAGTACTTC	.	TRBV7-2	TRBJ2-5	.
CASSLRLVNEQFF	TGTGCCAGCAGCTTGCGCCTTGTCAATGAGCAGTTCTTC	once	TRBV5-4	TRBJ2-1	.
CASSLRQGREGYTF	TGCGCCAGCAGCTTACGGCAGGGGAGAGAAGGCTACACCTTC	.	TRBV5-1	TRBJ1-2	.
CAWGGSTDTQYF	TGTGCCTGGGGAGGGAGCACAGATACGCAGTATTTT	.	TRBV30	TRBJ2-3	.
CAWNQGTYEQYF	TGTGCCTGGAATCAGGGAACCTACGAGCAGTACTTC	.	TRBV30	TRBJ2-7	.
CASGDRVYQPQHF	TGTGCCAGCGGCGACAGGGTCTATCAGCCCCAGCATTTT	.	TRBV21-1	TRBJ1-5	.
CASSVVGSGNTEAFF	TGTGCCAGCAGCGTAGTAGGGTCCGGAAACACTGAAGCTTTCTTT	few	TRBV9	TRBJ1-1	.
CASSPKGGIGEKLFF	TGTGCCAGCAGCCCAAAAGGGGGGATCGGGGAAAAACTGTTTTTT	.	TRBV6-1	TRBJ1-4	.
CASRLQTSEPSYEQYF	TGTGCCAGCAGACTCCAGACTAGCGAGCCATCCTACGAGCAGTACTTC	once	TRBV27	TRBJ2-7	TRBD2
CAWSVAGATLETQYF	TGTGCCTGGAGTGTAGCGGGGGCGACTCTGGAGACCCAGTACTTC	few	TRBV30	TRBJ2-5	TRBD2
CSVEDTGGYGYTF	TGCAGCGTTGAAGATACAGGGGGCTATGGCTACACCTTC	.	TRBV29-1	TRBJ1-2	TRBD1
CASSLQQGNYEQYF	TGTGCCAGCAGTCTGCAACAGGGAAACTACGAGCAGTACTTC	once	TRBV25-1	TRBJ2-7	.
CSAQTGSVSGANVLTF	TGCAGCGCTCAGACAGGGAGTGTCTCTGGGGCCAACGTCCTGACTTTC	few	TRBV29-1	TRBJ2-6	TRBD1
CASEGWFSGNTIYF	TGTGCCAGTGAGGGCTGGTTCTCTGGAAACACCATATATTTT	few	TRBV11-2	TRBJ1-3	.
CASSLGSRARIYNEQFF	TGTGCCAGCAGCTTGGGGTCCCGGGCACGAATTTACAATGAGCAGTTCTTC	.	TRBV5-6	TRBJ2-1	.
CAWSVPGTGGTEAFF	TGTGCCTGGAGTGTACCAGGGACAGGGGGCACTGAAGCTTTCTTT	.	TRBV30	TRBJ1-1	TRBD1
CSVIGTGGNYGYTF	TGCAGCGTGATCGGGACAGGGGGTAACTATGGCTACACCTTC	.	TRBV29-1	TRBJ1-2	TRBD1
CASSTMPGETQYF	TGTGCCAGTAGTACTATGCCCGGGGAGACCCAGTACTTC	few	TRBV19	TRBJ2-5	.
CASSPDRLMTF	TGTGCCAGCAGCCCGGACCGACTAATGACCTTC	.	TRBV7-9	TRBJ1-2	.